The present T cell receptor (beta chain) was sequenced within a study of blood T cells in healthy people across ages. General observations from the study: Unsorted PBMC input precluded a conclusive naive versus antigen-experienced comparison.

Germline V lookup: CDR1 SGHTA, CDR2 FQGNSA. This CDR3 spans 13 amino acids. With 5 bases removed from V and 4 bases from J, the gap between germline ends came to 11 bases. Comments on this clonotype: The antigen is unknown.

Primers used in a second PCR of about 6 to 11 cycles were a sample-barcoded 5' primer and a J-beta primer mix. TCRdb itself ran the 5' RACE reads through MiXCR, one entry per CDR3 protein. The sample lists approximately 780,000 distinct CDR3 sequences; roughly 25% were seen once. The same specimen was also included in a second study, on T cells of mothers and their children.

Input material: blood. The chain combines TRBV7-2 with TRBJ2-5, with D uncertain. The receptor was isolated from a boy younger than 18 in good health. The CDR3 coding sequence is TGTGCCAGCAGCCCCCCCTGGCTAGAGACCCAGTACTTC. Translated: CASSPPWLETQYF.